The present TCR beta chain was sequenced within a study of blood T cell repertoires in COVID-19. Profiled with immunoSEQ multiplex PCR; TCRdb holds only in-frame clones, not every one. This table holds some 150,000 clones, under 95% found once. The junction had 10 bases not matched to a gene; V was cut back by 0 bases and J by 9 bases. The germline CDR1 and CDR2 sequences are LGHNA and YNFKEQ. There are 16 residues in the CDR3. The gene calls are TRBV4-2 and TRBJ2-1; 8 bases agree with TRBD2. Sequencing used peripheral blood. The TCR originated in a man aged 45 to 65 with acute or convalescent COVID-19. For the CDR3, the DNA is TGTGCCAGCAGCCAAGATAAGGGACTAGGGCTTGGTGAGCAGTTCTTC. Its translation: CASSQDKGLGLGEQFF.